The next 17 T cell receptor beta chains were all read from a single sample in a study of cytomegalovirus exposure and HLA in healthy donors. This PCR relied on a set of 60 Vbeta primers and 13 Jbeta primers. Method: immunoSEQ multiplex PCR; TCRdb's copy keeps in-frame clones and lacks some. The table has 180,000 or so clones, approximately 83% seen once. Input material: PBMCs. These TCRs come from a man aged 18 to 30 in good health and CMV-seropositive.

The chain has TRBV4-3 and TRBJ1-6; the D is unclear. This CDR3 region has 14 residues. The V and J ends lost 1 base and 7 bases respectively, with 8 bases between them. Germline V gives CDR1 LGHNA, CDR2 YSLEER. In DNA, the CDR3 is TGCGCCAGCAGCCAAGTACTGTGGAATTCACCCCTCCACTTT. Amino acid sequence: CASSQVLWNSPLHF.

The gene calls are TRBV5-4 and TRBJ2-3; maybe TRBD2 (5 bases). V lost 0 bases, J lost 1 base, and 6 bases lay in between. CDR1 and CDR2 from the germline V gene are SGHNT and YYREEE (reference sequence). The CDR3 runs 14 residues. The CDR3 reads CASSLGSGTDTQYF. Written as DNA, the CDR3 is TGTGCCAGCAGCTTGGGTAGCGGCACAGATACGCAGTATTTT. The full variable domain, completed using reference TRBV5-4 and TRBJ2-3, is ETGVTQSPTHLIKTRGQQVTLRCSSQSGHNTVSWYQQALGQGPQFIFQYYREEENGRGNFPPRFSGLQFPNYSSELNVNALELDDSALYLCASSLGSGTDTQYFGPGTRLTVL.

V is TRBV27 and J is TRBJ2-2, with 9 bases matching TRBD1. The CDR3 totals 17 residues. J gave up 2 bases and V 3 bases, and 7 bases lay outside the gene matches. Germline V gives CDR1 MNHEY, CDR2 SMNVEV (reference sequence). The CDR3 loop reads CASSFYLTGGNTGELFF. The CDR3 coding sequence is TGTGCCAGCAGTTTTTATTTGACAGGGGGAAACACCGGGGAGCTGTTTTTT.

J is TRBJ2-3 and V is TRBV7-3, with a weak D call TRBD1 (6 bases). Trimming pared 0 bases from V and 0 bases from J, leaving 16 bases between. This CDR3 has 18 amino acids. Germline loops: CDR1 SGHTA, CDR2 FQGTGA. CDR3 region: CASSLTGGWGQSTDTQYF. The CDR3 DNA is TGTGCCAGCAGCTTAACAGGAGGCTGGGGACAAAGCACAGATACGCAGTATTTT. Full variable domain (missing parts from reference TRBV7-3 and TRBJ2-3): GAGVSQTPSNKVTEKGKYVELRCDPISGHTALYWYRQSLGQGPEFLIYFQGTGAADDSGLPNDRFFAVRPEGSVSTLKIQRTERGDSAVYLCASSLTGGWGQSTDTQYFGPGTRLTVL.

The genes are TRBV6-5 and TRBJ2-3; D is perhaps TRBD2 (5 bases). Germline V gene data show CDR1 as MNHEY and CDR2 as SVGAGI. The CDR3 totals 14 residues. Between the trimmed V and J ends, which lost 2 bases and 12 bases, there was a span of 18 bases. DNA for the CDR3: TGTGCCAGCAGTTACCGTTTATCAAGAGGGTATCAGTATTTT. It encodes CASSYRLSRGYQYF.

Only one count was recorded for this clone. CDR3 in amino acids: CAWTAGTGSEQYF. The CDR3 region has the DNA TGTGCCTGGACCGCTGGGACAGGGAGCGAGCAGTACTTC. This chain uses TRBV30 with TRBJ2-5; 9 bases fit TRBD1. The tail of the sequence fits TRBJ2-7 better, so the J call may be wrong. In germline, CDR1 is GTSNPN, CDR2 SVGIG (reference sequence). The CDR3 has 13 residues.

This clone was counted only a few times. The V gene is TRBV5-5, the J gene TRBJ1-5; tentative D call: TRBD1 (5 bases). V was cut by 0 bases and J by 4 bases, with 11 bases left in between. CDR1 is SGHKS and CDR2 is YYEKEE in the germline V gene (reference sequence). The CDR3 extends over 15 amino acids. The CDR3 nucleotides are TGTGCCAGCAGCTTGGTCGGCAGGGTGAATCAGCCCCAGCATTTT. Encoded protein: CASSLVGRVNQPQHF.

The chain joins TRBV7-6 to TRBJ2-7, with D possibly TRBD2 on 6 matching bases. With 5 bases removed from V and 1 base from J, the gap between germline ends came to 15 bases. This CDR3 has 15 residues. Germline CDR1 and CDR2: SGHVS and FNYEAQ. The CDR3 DNA sequence: TGTGCCAGCAGCCTCCCCGGGACTCCTTCCTACGAGCAGTACTTC. It codes for CASSLPGTPSYEQYF.

This clone was picked up a small number of times. The chain recombines TRBV5-4 with TRBJ2-5; 10 bases fit TRBD2. The length of the CDR3 is 14 residues. The germline V gene has CDR1 SGHNT and CDR2 YYREEE (reference sequence). V was pared by 4 bases and J by 1 base, with 1 base of the junction left unmatched. The CDR3 nucleotides read TGTGCCAGCAGCGCTAGCGGGAGCCAAGAGACCCAGTACTTC. This encodes CASSASGSQETQYF.

This clone was detected a few times. This chain connects TRBV9 to TRBJ1-5; no definite D call. CDR1 and CDR2 from the germline V gene are SGDLS and YYNGEE. CDR3 length: 13 residues. Trimming took off 0 bases at V and 6 bases at J, with 7 bases between the two ends. CDR3 loop: CASSVVPGQPQHF. The CDR3 nucleotides are TGTGCCAGCAGCGTAGTCCCCGGTCAGCCCCAGCATTTT.

This chain connects TRBV27 to TRBJ2-1; 13 nucleotides agree with TRBD2. V shed 4 bases and J 7 bases; nucleotides not matched to a gene: 7. Germline V gene data show CDR1 as MNHEY and CDR2 as SMNVEV (reference sequence). CDR3 length: 16 amino acids. The CDR3 loop reads CASSYPTSGGSNEQFF. DNA of the CDR3: TGTGCCAGCAGTTATCCGACTAGCGGGGGGTCTAATGAGCAGTTCTTC.

This chain joins TRBV5-8 and TRBJ2-5; 7 nucleotides match TRBD2. Germline-derived CDR1 and CDR2 are SGHTS and YDEGEE. J gave up 1 base and V 3 bases, and 6 bases lay outside the gene matches. The CDR3 spans 15 residues. DNA of the CDR3: TGTGCCAGCAGCTCCGAAGCGGGGACCCAAGAGACCCAGTACTTC. This sequence encodes CASSSEAGTQETQYF.

This clone was picked up one time. The chain has TRBV5-1 and TRBJ2-5, with a tentative D call TRBD1 (5 bases). V lost 7 bases and J 1 base, leaving 11 bases between the germline ends. This CDR3 spans 13 amino acids. The germline CDR1 and CDR2 sequences are SGHRS and YFSETQ. The CDR3 nucleotides read TGCGCCAGCTCTATAGGGGCCCAAGAGACCCAGTACTTC. Encoded protein: CASSIGAQETQYF. Filled out from reference TRBV5-1 and TRBJ2-5, the complete variable domain reads KAGVTQTPRYLIKTRGQQVTLSCSPISGHRSVSWYQQTPGQGLQFLFEYFSETQRNKGNFPGRFSGRQFSNSRSEMNVSTLELGDSALYLCASSIGAQETQYFGPGTRLLVL.

The chain employs TRBV14 and TRBJ2-7; 7 nucleotides agree with TRBD1. Trimming removed 4 bases from V and 0 bases from J; junction bases left unmatched: 6. Germline values: CDR1 SGHDN, CDR2 FVKESK. The CDR3 is 15 residues long. CDR3 in DNA: TGTGCCAGCAGCCTCTCGCAGGGGGACTCCTACGAGCAGTACTTC. Translating it yields CASSLSQGDSYEQYF.

The gene calls are TRBV7-6 and TRBJ2-5; TRBD1 matches at 10 bases. After removal of 2 bases from V and 2 bases from J, the junction contained 8 bases not matched to a gene. Germline CDR1 is SGHVS and CDR2 is FNYEAQ. The CDR3 has 17 amino acids. The CDR3 bases are TGTGCCAGCAGCTTATTCTCCCGGGACAGGGGACAAGAGACCCAGTACTTC. It codes for CASSLFSRDRGQETQYF.

This chain uses TRBV21-1 with TRBJ2-7; the table's D call TRBD2 went unverified against the DNA. TRBV21-1 is assigned pseudogene status. There are 11 residues in the CDR3. Here the CDR3 reads CASGNLRDAFF. The CDR3, as DNA: TGTGCCAGCGGCAACCTCCGGGATGCCTTCTTC.

This chain joins TRBV7-2 and TRBJ2-3; 8 positions agree with TRBD2. The CDR3 covers 16 residues. V shed 6 bases, J shed 5 bases, and the junction held 13 bases outside the gene matches. CDR1 and CDR2 from the germline V gene are SGHTA and FQGNSA. CDR3 region: CASSPGLGGGRDTQYF. The CDR3 DNA reads TGTGCCAGCAGTCCAGGGTTGGGCGGGGGGAGAGATACGCAGTATTTT.